This T cell receptor (beta chain) was recovered during a study of response to subunit inactivated influenza vaccine. Points from the study as a whole: Few additional T cells are recruited per seasonal influenza vaccination, authors suggested.

In its sample, this clonotype was seen a few times. Its antigen remains unidentified. Using its own MiXCR run on the RT-PCR reads, TCRdb lists one record per CDR3 protein. This sample has about 500,000 distinct CDR3 sequences, with more than 15% found just once. The length of the CDR3 is 13 residues. With 0 bases removed from V and 6 bases from J, the gap between germline ends came to 7 bases. Germline CDR1 reads SGHTA; CDR2 reads FQGNSA. The chain links TRBV7-2 to TRBJ2-3; D ambiguous. This sequence was found in a man aged 45 to 75 who received an inactivated influenza vaccine. The sample in question was CD4+ T cells sorted from PBMCs, obtained around 25 months after vaccination. The CDR3 bases are TGTGCCAGCAGCTTAGCTAGCTGGGATACGCAGTATTTT. Translated, it gives CASSLASWDTQYF.